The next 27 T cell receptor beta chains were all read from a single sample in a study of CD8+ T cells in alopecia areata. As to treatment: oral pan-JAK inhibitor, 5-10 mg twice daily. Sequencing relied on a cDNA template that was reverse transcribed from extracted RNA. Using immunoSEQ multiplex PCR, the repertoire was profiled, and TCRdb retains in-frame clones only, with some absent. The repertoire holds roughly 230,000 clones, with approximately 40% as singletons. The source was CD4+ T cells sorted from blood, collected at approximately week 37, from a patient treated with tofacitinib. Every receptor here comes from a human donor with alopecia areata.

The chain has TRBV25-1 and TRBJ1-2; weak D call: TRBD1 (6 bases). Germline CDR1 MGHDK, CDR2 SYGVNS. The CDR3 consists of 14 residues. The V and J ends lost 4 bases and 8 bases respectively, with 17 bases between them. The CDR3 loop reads CASSVGEDSTGYTF. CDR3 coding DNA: TGTGCCAGCAGTGTTGGGGAGGACAGTACGGGCTACACCTTC.

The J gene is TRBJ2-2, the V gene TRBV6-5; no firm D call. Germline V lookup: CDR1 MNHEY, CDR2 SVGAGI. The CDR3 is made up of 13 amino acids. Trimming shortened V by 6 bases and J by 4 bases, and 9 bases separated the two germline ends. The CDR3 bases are TGTGCCAGCAGACGAGCGAGCACCGGGGAGCTGTTTTTT. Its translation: CASRRASTGELFF.

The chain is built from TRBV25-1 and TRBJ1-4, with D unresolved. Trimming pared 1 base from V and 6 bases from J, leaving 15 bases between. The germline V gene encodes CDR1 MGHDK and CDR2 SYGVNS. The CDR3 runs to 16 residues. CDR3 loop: CASSELAGAEDEKLFF. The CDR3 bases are TGTGCCAGCAGTGAATTGGCAGGCGCAGAGGATGAAAAACTGTTTTTT.

In DNA, the CDR3 is TGCAGCGTTGACGTTGAGCAGTTCTTC. Its translation is CSVDVEQFF. The chain carries TRBV29-1 and TRBJ2-1, with D unresolved. CDR1 is SQVTM, CDR2 ANQGSEA, per germline. Deletions cut 3 bases from V and 9 bases from J, with 3 bases between. There are 9 residues in the CDR3.

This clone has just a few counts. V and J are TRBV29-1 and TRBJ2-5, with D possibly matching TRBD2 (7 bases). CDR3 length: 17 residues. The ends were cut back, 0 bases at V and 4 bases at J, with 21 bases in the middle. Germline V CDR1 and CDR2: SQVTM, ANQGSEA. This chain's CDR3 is CSVEDRWGREITETQYF. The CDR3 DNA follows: TGCAGCGTTGAAGATCGGTGGGGGCGGGAGATCACAGAGACCCAGTACTTC.

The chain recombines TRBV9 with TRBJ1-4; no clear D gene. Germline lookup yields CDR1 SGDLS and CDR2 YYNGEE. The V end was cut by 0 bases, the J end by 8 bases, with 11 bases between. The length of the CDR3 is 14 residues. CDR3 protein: CASSVGTRGEKLFF. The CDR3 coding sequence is TGTGCCAGCAGCGTAGGGACGCGTGGGGAAAAACTGTTTTTT.

CDR3 nucleotide sequence: TGTGCCAGCAGCTTATGGGGGAACACAGATACGCAGTATTTT. Its translation: CASSLWGNTDTQYF. The V and J genes are TRBV11-2 and TRBJ2-3; D tentatively fits TRBD1 or TRBD2 (5 bases each). The CDR3 totals 14 residues. With 2 bases removed from V and 2 bases from J, the gap between germline ends came to 8 bases. Germline V CDR1 and CDR2: SGHAT, FQNNGV.

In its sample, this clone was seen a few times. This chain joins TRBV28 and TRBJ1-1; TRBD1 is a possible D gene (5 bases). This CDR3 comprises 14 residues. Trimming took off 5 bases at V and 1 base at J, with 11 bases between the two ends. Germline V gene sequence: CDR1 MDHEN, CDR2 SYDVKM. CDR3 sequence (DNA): TGTGCCAGCAGTCCCGCAGGGAGGAACACTGAAGCTTTCTTT. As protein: CASSPAGRNTEAFF.

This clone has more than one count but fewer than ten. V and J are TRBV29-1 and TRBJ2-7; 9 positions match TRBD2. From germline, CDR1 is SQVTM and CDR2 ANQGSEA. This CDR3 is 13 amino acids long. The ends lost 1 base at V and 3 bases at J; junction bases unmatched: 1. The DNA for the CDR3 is TGCAGCGTTGAAGTGACTAGCGGCTACGAGCAGTACTTC. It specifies CSVEVTSGYEQYF.

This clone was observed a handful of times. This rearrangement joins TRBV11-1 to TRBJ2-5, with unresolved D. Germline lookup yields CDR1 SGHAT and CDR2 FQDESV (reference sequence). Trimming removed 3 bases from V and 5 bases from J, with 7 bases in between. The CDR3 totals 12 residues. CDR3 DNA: TGTGCCAGCAGCTTTTCCCGGGAGACCCAGTACTTC. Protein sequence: CASSFSRETQYF.

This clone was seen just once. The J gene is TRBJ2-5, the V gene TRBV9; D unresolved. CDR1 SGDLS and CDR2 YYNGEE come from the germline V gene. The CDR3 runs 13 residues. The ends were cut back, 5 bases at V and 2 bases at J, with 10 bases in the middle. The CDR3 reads CASRGQAQETQYF. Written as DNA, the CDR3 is TGTGCCAGCAGGGGTCAGGCGCAAGAGACCCAGTACTTC.

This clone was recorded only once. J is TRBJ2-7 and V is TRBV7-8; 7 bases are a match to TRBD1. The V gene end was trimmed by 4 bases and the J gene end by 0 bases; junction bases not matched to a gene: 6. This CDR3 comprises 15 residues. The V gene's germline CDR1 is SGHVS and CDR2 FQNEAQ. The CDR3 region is CASSSSTGLSYEQYF. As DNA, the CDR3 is TGTGCCAGCAGCTCCTCGACAGGGCTCTCCTACGAGCAGTACTTC.

The CDR3 bases are TGCGCCAGCAGCCAACCCGCTAGCGGACTGAACACCGGGGAGCTGTTTTTT. Encoded protein: CASSQPASGLNTGELFF. This chain connects TRBV4-1 to TRBJ2-2, with TRBD2 matching over 7 bases. Losses at the gene ends were 2 bases for V and 1 base for J; bases not matched to a gene: 7. CDR1 and CDR2 from the germline V gene are MGHRA and YSYEKL. The CDR3 consists of 17 residues.

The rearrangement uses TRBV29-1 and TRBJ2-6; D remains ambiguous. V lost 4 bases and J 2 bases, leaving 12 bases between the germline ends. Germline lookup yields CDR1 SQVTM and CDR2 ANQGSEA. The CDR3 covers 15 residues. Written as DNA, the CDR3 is TGCAGCGTTGTAGTTAAACACCCTGGGGCCAACGTCCTGACTTTC. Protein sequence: CSVVVKHPGANVLTF.

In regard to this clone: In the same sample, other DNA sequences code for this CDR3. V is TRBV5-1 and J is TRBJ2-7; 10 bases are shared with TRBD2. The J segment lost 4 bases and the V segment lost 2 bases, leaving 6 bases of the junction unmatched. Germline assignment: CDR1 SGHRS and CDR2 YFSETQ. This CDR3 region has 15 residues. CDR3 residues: CASSLAGGPSYEQYF. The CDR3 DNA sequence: TGCGCCAGCAGCTTAGCGGGAGGGCCGTCGTACGAGCAGTACTTC.

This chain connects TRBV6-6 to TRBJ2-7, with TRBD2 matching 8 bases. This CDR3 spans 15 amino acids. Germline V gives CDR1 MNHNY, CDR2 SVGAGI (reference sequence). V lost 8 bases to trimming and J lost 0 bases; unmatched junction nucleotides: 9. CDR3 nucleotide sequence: TGTGCCAGCCGAGGAGCGGGAGTAAACTCCTACGAGCAGTACTTC. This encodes CASRGAGVNSYEQYF.

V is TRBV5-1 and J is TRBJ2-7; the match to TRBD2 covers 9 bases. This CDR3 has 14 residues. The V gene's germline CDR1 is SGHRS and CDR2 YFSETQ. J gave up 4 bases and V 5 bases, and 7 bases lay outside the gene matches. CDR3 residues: CASRPGTSLYEQYF. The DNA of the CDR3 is TGCGCCAGCAGACCCGGGACTAGCTTATACGAGCAGTACTTC.

The CDR3 protein is CASSVTGQGIYGYTF. The CDR3 DNA sequence: TGTGCCAGCAGCGTTACTGGACAGGGGATCTATGGCTACACCTTC. J is TRBJ1-2 and V is TRBV9; 9 nucleotides align to TRBD1. V shed 2 bases and J 4 bases; nucleotides not matched to a gene: 6. This CDR3 is built from 15 residues. CDR1 is SGDLS and CDR2 is YYNGEE in the germline V gene.

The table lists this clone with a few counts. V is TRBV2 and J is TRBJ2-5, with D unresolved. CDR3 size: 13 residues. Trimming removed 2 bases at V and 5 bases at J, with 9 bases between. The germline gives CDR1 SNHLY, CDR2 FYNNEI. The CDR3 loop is CASSESGRETQYF. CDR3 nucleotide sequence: TGTGCCAGCAGTGAAAGTGGTCGGGAGACCCAGTACTTC.

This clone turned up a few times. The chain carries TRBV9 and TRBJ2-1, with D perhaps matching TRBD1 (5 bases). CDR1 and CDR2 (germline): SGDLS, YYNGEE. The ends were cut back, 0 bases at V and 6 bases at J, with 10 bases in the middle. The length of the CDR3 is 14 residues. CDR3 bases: TGTGCCAGCAGCGTAGGTATAGGGGTCAATGAGCAGTTCTTC. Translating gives CASSVGIGVNEQFF.

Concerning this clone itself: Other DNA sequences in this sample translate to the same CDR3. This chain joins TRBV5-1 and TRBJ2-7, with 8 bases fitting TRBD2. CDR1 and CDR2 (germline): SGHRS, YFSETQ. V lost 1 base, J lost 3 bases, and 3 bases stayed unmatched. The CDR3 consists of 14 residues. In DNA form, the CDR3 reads TGCGCCAGCAGCTTGACGGGAGGGCGCTACGAGCAGTACTTC. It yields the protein CASSLTGGRYEQYF. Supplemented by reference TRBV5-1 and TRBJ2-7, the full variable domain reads KAGVTQTPRYLIKTRGQQVTLSCSPISGHRSVSWYQQTPGQGLQFLFEYFSETQRNKGNFPGRFSGRQFSNSRSEMNVSTLELGDSALYLCASSLTGGRYEQYFGPGTRLTVT.

The CDR3 sequence is CASRNAGAYEQYF. The CDR3 DNA sequence: TGTGCCAGCCGAAATGCCGGGGCTTACGAGCAGTACTTC. The J gene is TRBJ2-7, the V gene TRBV7-9; either TRBD1 or TRBD2 may supply D (5 bases each). The germline gives CDR1 SEHNR, CDR2 FQNEAQ (reference sequence). Between the trimmed V and J ends, which lost 8 bases and 4 bases, there was a span of 15 bases. The CDR3 contains 13 residues.

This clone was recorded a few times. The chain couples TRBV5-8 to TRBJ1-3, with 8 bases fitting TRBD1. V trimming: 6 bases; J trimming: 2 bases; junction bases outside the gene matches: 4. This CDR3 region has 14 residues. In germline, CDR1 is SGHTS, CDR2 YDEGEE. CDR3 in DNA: TGTGCCAGCACCCTGGGACAGGCTGGAAACACCATATATTTT. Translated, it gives CASTLGQAGNTIYF. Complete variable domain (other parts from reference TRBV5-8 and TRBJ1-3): EAGVTQSPTHLIKTRGQQATLRCSPISGHTSVYWYQQALGLGLQFLLWYDEGEERNRGNFPPRFSGRQFPNYSSELNVNALELEDSALYLCASTLGQAGNTIYFGEGSWLTVV.

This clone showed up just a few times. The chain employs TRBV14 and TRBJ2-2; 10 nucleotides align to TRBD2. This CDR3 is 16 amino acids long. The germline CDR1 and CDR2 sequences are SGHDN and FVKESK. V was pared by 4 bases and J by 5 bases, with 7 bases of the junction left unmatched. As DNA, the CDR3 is TGTGCCAGCAGCCCCGGACTAGCGGCCCGGACCGGGGAGCTGTTTTTT. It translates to CASSPGLAARTGELFF.

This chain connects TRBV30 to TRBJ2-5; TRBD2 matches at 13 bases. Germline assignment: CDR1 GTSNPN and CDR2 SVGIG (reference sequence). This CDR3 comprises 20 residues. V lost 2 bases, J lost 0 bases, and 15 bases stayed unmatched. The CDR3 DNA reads TGTGCCTGGAGTATCAGGACTAGCGGGAGCCCCACTAAAAACCAAGAGACCCAGTACTTC. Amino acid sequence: CAWSIRTSGSPTKNQETQYF.

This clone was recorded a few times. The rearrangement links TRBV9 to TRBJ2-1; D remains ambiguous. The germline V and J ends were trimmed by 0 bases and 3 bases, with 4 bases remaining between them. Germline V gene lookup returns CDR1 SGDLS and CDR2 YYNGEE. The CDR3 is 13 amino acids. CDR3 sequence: CASSVGYYNEQFF. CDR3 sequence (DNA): TGTGCCAGCAGCGTAGGTTACTACAATGAGCAGTTCTTC.

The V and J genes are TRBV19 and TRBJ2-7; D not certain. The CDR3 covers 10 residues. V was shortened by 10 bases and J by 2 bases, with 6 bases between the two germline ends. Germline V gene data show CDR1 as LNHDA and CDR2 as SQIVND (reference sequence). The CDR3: CATGTYEQYF. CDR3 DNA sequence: TGTGCCACTGGGACCTACGAGCAGTACTTC.